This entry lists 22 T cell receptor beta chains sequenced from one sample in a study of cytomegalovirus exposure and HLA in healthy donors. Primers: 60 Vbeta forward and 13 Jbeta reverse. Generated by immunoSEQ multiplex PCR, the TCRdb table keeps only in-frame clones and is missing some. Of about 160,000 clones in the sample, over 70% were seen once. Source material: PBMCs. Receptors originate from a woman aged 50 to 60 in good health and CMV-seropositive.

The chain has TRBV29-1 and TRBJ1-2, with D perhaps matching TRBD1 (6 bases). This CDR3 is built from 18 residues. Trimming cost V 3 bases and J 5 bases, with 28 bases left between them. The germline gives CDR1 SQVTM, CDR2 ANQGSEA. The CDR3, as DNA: TGCAGCGTTGATCCTCGGGGAGGGGGACCGTTTCCAGAGTATGGCTACACCTTC. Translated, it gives CSVDPRGGGPFPEYGYTF.

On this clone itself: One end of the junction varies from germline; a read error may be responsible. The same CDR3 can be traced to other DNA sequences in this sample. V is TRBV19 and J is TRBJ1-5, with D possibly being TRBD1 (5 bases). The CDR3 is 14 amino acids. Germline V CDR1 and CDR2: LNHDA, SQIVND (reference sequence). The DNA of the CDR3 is TGTGCCAGTAGTACCTCCGGTAGGGGTCAGCCCCAACATTTT. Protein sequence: CASSTSGRGQPQHF. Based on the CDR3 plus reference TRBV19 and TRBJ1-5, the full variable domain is DGGITQSPKYLFRKEGQNVTLSCEQNLNHDAMYWYRQDPGQGLRLIYYSQIVNDFQKGDIAEGYSVSREKKESFPLTVTSAQKNPTAFYLCASSTSGRGQPQHFGDGTRLSIL.

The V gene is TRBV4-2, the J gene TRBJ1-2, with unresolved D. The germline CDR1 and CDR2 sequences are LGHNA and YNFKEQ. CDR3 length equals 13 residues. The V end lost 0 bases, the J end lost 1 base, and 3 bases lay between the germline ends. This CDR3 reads CASSQDGNYGYTF. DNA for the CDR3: TGTGCCAGCAGCCAAGACGGTAACTATGGCTACACCTTC.

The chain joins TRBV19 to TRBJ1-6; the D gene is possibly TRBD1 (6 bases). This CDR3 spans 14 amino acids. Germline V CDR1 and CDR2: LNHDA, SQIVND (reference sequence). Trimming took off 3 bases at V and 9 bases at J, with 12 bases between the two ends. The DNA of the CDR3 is TGTGCCAGTAGTATGGGGGGGCACGGTTCACCCCTCCACTTT. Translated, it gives CASSMGGHGSPLHF.

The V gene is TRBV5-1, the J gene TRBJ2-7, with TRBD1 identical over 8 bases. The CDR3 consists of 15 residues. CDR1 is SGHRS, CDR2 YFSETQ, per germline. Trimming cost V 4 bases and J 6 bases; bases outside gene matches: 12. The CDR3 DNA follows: TGCGCCAGCAGCCTCCGTATCCAGGGGGCTGGCGAGCAGTACTTC. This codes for CASSLRIQGAGEQYF.

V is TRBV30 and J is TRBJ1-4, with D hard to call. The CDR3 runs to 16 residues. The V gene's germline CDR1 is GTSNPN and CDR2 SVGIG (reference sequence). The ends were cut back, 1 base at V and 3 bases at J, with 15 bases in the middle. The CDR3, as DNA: TGTGCCTGGAGTGACCTTCTCGGGAGGGCTAATGAAAAACTGTTTTTT. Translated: CAWSDLLGRANEKLFF.

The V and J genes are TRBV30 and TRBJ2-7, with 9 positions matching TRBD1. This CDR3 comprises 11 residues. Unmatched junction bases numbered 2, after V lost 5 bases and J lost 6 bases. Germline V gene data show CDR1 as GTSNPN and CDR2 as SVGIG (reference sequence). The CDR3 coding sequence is TGTGCCTGGGTGGACAGGGGCGAGCAGTACTTC. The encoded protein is CAWVDRGEQYF.

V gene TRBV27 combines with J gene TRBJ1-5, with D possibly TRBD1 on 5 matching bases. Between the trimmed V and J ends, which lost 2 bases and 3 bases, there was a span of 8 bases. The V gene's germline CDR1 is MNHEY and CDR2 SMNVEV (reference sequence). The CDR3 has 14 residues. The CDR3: CASSLGGINQPQHF. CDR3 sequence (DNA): TGTGCCAGCAGTTTAGGGGGGATCAATCAGCCCCAGCATTTT.

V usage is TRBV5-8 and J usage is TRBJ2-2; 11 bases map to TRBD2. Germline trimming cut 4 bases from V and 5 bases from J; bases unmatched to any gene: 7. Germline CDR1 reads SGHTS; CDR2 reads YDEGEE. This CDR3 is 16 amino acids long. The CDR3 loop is CASSLLAGGKTGELFF. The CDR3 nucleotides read TGTGCCAGCAGCCTTCTAGCGGGGGGAAAAACCGGGGAGCTGTTTTTT.

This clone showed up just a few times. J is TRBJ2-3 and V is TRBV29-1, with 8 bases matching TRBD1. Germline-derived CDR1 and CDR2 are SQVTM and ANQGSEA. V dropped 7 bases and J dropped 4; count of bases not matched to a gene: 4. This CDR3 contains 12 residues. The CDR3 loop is CSGGQGSDTQYF. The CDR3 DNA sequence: TGCAGCGGTGGACAGGGTTCAGATACGCAGTATTTT.

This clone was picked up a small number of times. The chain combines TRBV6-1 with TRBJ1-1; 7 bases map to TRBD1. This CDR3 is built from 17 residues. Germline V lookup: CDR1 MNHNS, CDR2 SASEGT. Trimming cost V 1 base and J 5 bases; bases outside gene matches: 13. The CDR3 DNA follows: TGTGCCAGCAGTGAAGAAAGAAGGGGGCTGAGGATAACTGAAGCTTTCTTT. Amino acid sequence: CASSEERRGLRITEAFF.

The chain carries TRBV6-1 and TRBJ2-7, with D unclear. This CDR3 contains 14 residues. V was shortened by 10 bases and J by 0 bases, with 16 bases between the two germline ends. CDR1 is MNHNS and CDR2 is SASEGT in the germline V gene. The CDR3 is CATHTPRNSYEQYF. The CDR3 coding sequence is TGTGCCACCCACACCCCCAGAAACTCCTACGAGCAGTACTTC.

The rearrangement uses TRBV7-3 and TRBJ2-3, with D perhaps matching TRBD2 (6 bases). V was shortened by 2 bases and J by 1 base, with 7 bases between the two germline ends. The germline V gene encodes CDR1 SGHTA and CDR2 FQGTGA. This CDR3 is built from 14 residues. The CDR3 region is CASSLASGTDTQYF. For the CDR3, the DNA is TGTGCCAGCAGCTTAGCTAGCGGCACAGATACGCAGTATTTT.

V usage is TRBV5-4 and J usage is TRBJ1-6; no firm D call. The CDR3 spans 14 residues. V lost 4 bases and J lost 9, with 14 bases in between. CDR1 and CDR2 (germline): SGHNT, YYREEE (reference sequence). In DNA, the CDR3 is TGTGCCAGCAGCCCCGTGAGAGATAGTTCACCCCTCCACTTT. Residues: CASSPVRDSSPLHF.

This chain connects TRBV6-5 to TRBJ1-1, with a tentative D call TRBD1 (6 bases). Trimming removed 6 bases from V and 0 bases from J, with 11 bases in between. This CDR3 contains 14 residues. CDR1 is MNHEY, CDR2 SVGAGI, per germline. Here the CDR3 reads CASRRDTLNTEAFF. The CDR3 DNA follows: TGTGCCAGCAGAAGGGACACCTTGAACACTGAAGCTTTCTTT.

Written as DNA, the CDR3 is TGTGCCAGCAGCTTATACGGGACAGCCCGTTCACCCCTCCACTTT. Its translation: CASSLYGTARSPLHF. This rearrangement joins TRBV7-3 to TRBJ1-6; 7 bases map to TRBD1. The V gene end was trimmed by 2 bases and the J gene end by 9 bases; junction bases not matched to a gene: 7. This CDR3 has 15 residues. Germline V gene sequence: CDR1 SGHTA, CDR2 FQGTGA.

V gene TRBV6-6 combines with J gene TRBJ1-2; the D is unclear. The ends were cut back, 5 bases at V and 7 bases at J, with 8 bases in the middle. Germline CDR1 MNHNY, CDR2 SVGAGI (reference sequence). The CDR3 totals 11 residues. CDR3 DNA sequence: TGTGCCAGCAGTGACAAGGTTGGCTACACCTTC. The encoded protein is CASSDKVGYTF.

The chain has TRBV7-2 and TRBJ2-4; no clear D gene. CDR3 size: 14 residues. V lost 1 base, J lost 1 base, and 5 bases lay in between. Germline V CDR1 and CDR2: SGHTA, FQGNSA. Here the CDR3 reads CASSLDMAKNIQYF. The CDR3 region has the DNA TGTGCCAGCAGCTTAGACATGGCCAAAAACATTCAGTACTTC.

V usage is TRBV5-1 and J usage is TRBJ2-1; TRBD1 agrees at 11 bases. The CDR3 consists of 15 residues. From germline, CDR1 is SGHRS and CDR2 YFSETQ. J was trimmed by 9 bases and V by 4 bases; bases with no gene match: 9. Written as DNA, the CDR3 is TGCGCCAGCAGCAGATCCGGGACAGGGGGGGGTGAGCAGTTCTTC. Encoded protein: CASSRSGTGGGEQFF.

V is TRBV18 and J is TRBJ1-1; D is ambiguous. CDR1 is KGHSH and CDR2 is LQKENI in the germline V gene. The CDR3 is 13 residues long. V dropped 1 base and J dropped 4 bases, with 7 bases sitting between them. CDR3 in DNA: TGTGCCAGCTCACCACGGCCCACCACTGAAGCTTTCTTT. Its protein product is CASSPRPTTEAFF.

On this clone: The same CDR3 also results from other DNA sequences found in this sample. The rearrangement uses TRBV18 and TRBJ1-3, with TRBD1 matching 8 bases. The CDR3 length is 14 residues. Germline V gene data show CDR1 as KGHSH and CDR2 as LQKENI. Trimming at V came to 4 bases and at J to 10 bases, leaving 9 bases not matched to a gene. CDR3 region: CASSLPGQVATIYF. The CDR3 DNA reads TGTGCCAGCTCACTGCCGGGACAGGTGGCAACCATATATTTT.

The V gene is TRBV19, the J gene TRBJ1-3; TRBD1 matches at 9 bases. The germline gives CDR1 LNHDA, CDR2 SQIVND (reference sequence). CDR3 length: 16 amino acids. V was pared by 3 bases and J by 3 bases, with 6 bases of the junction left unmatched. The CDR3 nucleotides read TGTGCCAGTAGTATCGGACAGGGGAAGAGTGGAAACACCATATATTTT. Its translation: CASSIGQGKSGNTIYF.